This T cell receptor (beta chain) was recovered during a study of blood T cell repertoires in COVID-19. Study context: COVID-19 samples, acute and convalescent, were from the United States, Italy and Spain.

CDR1 is SGHDT, CDR2 YYEEEE, per germline. J was trimmed by 0 bases and V by 4 bases; bases with no gene match: 12. This CDR3 is 18 amino acids long. Per the original data handling: Amplification with reference gene primers provided the estimates of nucleated cell counts. Assay used: immunoSEQ multiplex PCR; TCRdb lists only in-frame clones, some missing. V, J and clone size are taken as reported in that table, and D and trimming were inferred from the DNA itself. The sample comprises approximately 150,000 clones, around 87% of which are singletons, and roughly two fifths rests with the top ten. Specimen: peripheral blood. This clonotype originated in a man in his forties or fifties who had recovered from COVID-19. The V and J genes are TRBV5-6 and TRBJ1-5; 8 positions match TRBD1. CDR3 sequence: CASSLETGEVGSNQPQHF. CDR3 DNA sequence: TGTGCCAGCAGCCTAGAGACAGGGGAGGTAGGTAGCAATCAGCCCCAGCATTTT.